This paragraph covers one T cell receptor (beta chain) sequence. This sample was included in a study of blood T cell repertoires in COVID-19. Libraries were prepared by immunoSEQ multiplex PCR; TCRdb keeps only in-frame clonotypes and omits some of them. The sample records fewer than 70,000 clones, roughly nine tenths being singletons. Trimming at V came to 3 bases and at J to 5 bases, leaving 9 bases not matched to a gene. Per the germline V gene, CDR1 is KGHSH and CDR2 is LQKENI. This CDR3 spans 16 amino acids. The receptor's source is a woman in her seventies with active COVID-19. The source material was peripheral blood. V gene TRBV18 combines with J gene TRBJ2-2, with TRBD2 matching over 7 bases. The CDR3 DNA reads TGTGCCAGCTCACCTTCATCTAGCGGACGAACCGGGGAGCTGTTTTTT. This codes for CASSPSSSGRTGELFF.